These T cell receptor beta chains were read from a single sample in a study of T-cell reconstitution after alpha-beta-depleted transplantation in children. MiXCR, applied by TCRdb to the PCR reads, yields one record per CDR3 protein. The sample lists about 500,000 distinct CDR3 sequences, more than 9.5% occurring once. The input for sequencing was PBMCs, mostly from graft donor cells, taken 180 days after TCRalphabeta/CD19-depleted stem cell transplant. These TCRs come from a female patient aged 2-10 years who had a stem cell transplant for aplastic anemia, so the T cells may come from the graft donor. CDR3s include the opening cysteine and the closing phenylalanine or tryptophan. Some rows have no size entry. The others give once, few or many, or a class for an expanded clone.

clone_size: few; j_call: TRBJ2-2; v_call: TRBV6-2/TRBV6-3; cdr3_aa: CASHNTGELFF
clone_size: few; j_call: TRBJ2-4; v_call: TRBV15; cdr3_aa: CATSRDRAGWAKNIQYF
clone_size: .; j_call: TRBJ1-4; v_call: TRBV12-3/TRBV12-4; cdr3_aa: CASTPHTTNEKLFF
clone_size: few; j_call: TRBJ2-2; v_call: TRBV10-3; cdr3_aa: CAISESIWQGNTGELFF
clone_size: .; j_call: TRBJ1-4; v_call: TRBV20-1; cdr3_aa: CSARDKSRGEREKLFF
clone_size: .; j_call: TRBJ2-2; v_call: TRBV5-4; cdr3_aa: CASSLGTGGAGELFF
clone_size: many; j_call: TRBJ2-1; v_call: TRBV20-1; cdr3_aa: CSADHPGTGEQFF
clone_size: .; j_call: TRBJ1-3; v_call: TRBV5-1; cdr3_aa: CASSRTGSGNTIYF
clone_size: .; j_call: TRBJ2-6; v_call: TRBV11-3; cdr3_aa: CASSLVPPGQGTISSGANVLTF
clone_size: many; j_call: TRBJ1-4; v_call: TRBV4-3; cdr3_aa: CASSQVFRVLNEKLFF
clone_size: .; j_call: TRBJ1-1; v_call: TRBV12-3/TRBV12-4; cdr3_aa: CASSPGGAPPNTEAFF
clone_size: .; j_call: TRBJ2-2; v_call: TRBV7-9; cdr3_aa: CASSFAGYTGELFF
clone_size: few; j_call: TRBJ2-2; v_call: TRBV6-2/TRBV6-3; cdr3_aa: CASTTPPPNTGELFF
clone_size: .; j_call: TRBJ1-4; v_call: TRBV7-2; cdr3_aa: CASSLVTVREKLFF
clone_size: many; j_call: TRBJ2-5; v_call: TRBV28; cdr3_aa: CASIHGQGMRETQYF
clone_size: .; j_call: TRBJ2-3; v_call: TRBV20-1; cdr3_aa: CSAIEGAGGDTQYF
clone_size: few; j_call: TRBJ2-2; v_call: TRBV7-8; cdr3_aa: CASSPGGVGTGELFF
clone_size: few; j_call: TRBJ2-7; v_call: TRBV4-3; cdr3_aa: CASSLQGTDRSYEQYF
clone_size: few; j_call: TRBJ1-3; v_call: TRBV6-5; cdr3_aa: CASSHSPRRGNTIYF
clone_size: few; j_call: TRBJ2-5; v_call: TRBV7-6; cdr3_aa: CASSLGLAGGVQETQYF
clone_size: .; j_call: TRBJ1-3; v_call: TRBV7-9; cdr3_aa: CASSHGLSKPGNTIYF
clone_size: .; j_call: TRBJ2-4; v_call: TRBV7-9; cdr3_aa: CASSASGSAKNIQYF
clone_size: few; j_call: TRBJ2-1; v_call: TRBV12-3/TRBV12-4; cdr3_aa: CASSLAPGRGRFF
clone_size: .; j_call: TRBJ1-1; v_call: TRBV5-1; cdr3_aa: CASSPGTRGWNTEAFF
clone_size: few; j_call: TRBJ1-2; v_call: TRBV29-1; cdr3_aa: CSVQTGADYGYTF
clone_size: few; j_call: TRBJ2-2; v_call: TRBV29-1; cdr3_aa: CSVANLKGHERTGELFF
clone_size: few; j_call: TRBJ2-3; v_call: TRBV27; cdr3_aa: CASSLFPRPRDTQYF
clone_size: few; j_call: TRBJ2-1; v_call: TRBV5-4; cdr3_aa: CASSPASGAYNEQFF
clone_size: many; j_call: TRBJ2-2; v_call: TRBV5-1; cdr3_aa: CASSFREADTGELFF
clone_size: few; j_call: TRBJ2-3; v_call: TRBV27; cdr3_aa: CASSWRDIATSTDTQYF
clone_size: few; j_call: TRBJ2-5; v_call: TRBV6-1; cdr3_aa: CASSRAGQGISETQYF
clone_size: few; j_call: TRBJ2-1; v_call: TRBV27; cdr3_aa: CASSSIASGAINNEQFF
clone_size: few; j_call: TRBJ1-6; v_call: TRBV12-3/TRBV12-4; cdr3_aa: CASSPTGYNSPLHF
clone_size: .; j_call: TRBJ2-1; v_call: TRBV7-2; cdr3_aa: CASSLNRASSYNEQFF
clone_size: few; j_call: TRBJ1-5; v_call: TRBV4-3; cdr3_aa: CASSQDTFSRQPQHF
clone_size: .; j_call: TRBJ2-4; v_call: TRBV7-9; cdr3_aa: CASSPPLGLEAKNIQYF
clone_size: .; j_call: TRBJ2-7; v_call: TRBV6-1; cdr3_aa: CASRRTGSVGQYF
clone_size: few; j_call: TRBJ1-1; v_call: TRBV6-5; cdr3_aa: CASNLGTYNTEAFF
clone_size: .; j_call: TRBJ2-7; v_call: TRBV7-3; cdr3_aa: CASSPFLLWGVTYEQYF
clone_size: .; j_call: TRBJ2-1; v_call: TRBV20-1; cdr3_aa: CSAIPRTSPITHSAEQFF